This T cell receptor beta chain was captured in a study of cytomegalovirus exposure and HLA in healthy donors. Study conclusions and caveats: Reports state that TCR beta sequences accurately predicted most subjects' HLA-A and HLA-B alleles. In vitro work confirmed that three CMV-associated chains recognize CMV antigens. The authors judged a highly shared variant cluster likely a sequencing artifact. Most CMV-associated TCR beta chains appeared HLA-restricted in a later analysis.

Germline CDR1 reads GTSNPN; CDR2 reads SVGIG (reference sequence). CDR3 length: 12 amino acids. V lost 3 bases and J 6 bases, leaving 11 bases between the germline ends. With respect to this clone: Its antigen is undetermined. This clone may be a read error of a much larger clone one base away. Other DNA sequences within the sample encode an identical CDR3.

Primers included in the PCR were 60 Vbeta and 13 Jbeta primers. Only in-frame clones appear in the TCRdb table, and some are missing; sequencing was by immunoSEQ multiplex PCR. The repertoire holds a few hundred thousand clones, with more than 65% as singletons. The specimen sequenced was PBMCs. This TCR derives from a woman aged 30 to 39 in good health and CMV-seronegative. The chain combines TRBV30 with TRBJ1-1; D is unclear. The CDR3 region is CAWSPGGAEAFF. DNA of the CDR3: TGTGCCTGGAGCCCCGGCGGGGCTGAAGCTTTCTTT. Drawing the rest from reference TRBV30 and TRBJ1-1, the complete variable domain is SQTIHQWPATLVQPVGSPLSLECTVEGTSNPNLYWYRQAAGRGLQLLFYSVGIGQISSEVPQNLSASRPQDRQFILSSKKLLLSDSGFYLCAWSPGGAEAFFGQGTRLTVV.